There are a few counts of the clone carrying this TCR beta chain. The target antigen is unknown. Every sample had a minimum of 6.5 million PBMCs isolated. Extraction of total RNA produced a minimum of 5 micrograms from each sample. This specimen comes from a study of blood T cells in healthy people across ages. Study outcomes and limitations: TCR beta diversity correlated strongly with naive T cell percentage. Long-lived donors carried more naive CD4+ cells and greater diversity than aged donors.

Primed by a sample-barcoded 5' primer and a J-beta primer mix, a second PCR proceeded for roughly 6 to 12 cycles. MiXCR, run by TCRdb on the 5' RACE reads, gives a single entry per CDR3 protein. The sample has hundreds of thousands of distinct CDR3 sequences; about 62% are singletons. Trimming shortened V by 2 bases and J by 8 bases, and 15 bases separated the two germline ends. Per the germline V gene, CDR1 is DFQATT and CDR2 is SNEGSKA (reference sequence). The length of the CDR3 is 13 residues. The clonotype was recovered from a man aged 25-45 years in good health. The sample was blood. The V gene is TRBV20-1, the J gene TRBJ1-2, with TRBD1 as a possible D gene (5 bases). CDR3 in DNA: TGCAGTGCTAGATCCGGGGGAGATCGGGGCTACACCTTC. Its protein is CSARSGGDRGYTF.